This T cell receptor (beta chain) was sequenced during a study of blood T cell repertoires in COVID-19. Per the germline V gene, CDR1 is MNHEY and CDR2 is SVGAGI. The CDR3 contains 14 residues. The ends lost 6 bases at V and 8 bases at J; junction bases unmatched: 9. Sequencing used immunoSEQ multiplex PCR; TCRdb keeps in-frame clones, though not all of them. The profile shows 150,000 to 200,000 clones, 70% to 90% of them singletons. Sequencing input: peripheral blood. This chain links TRBV6-5 with TRBJ2-1; 8 positions agree with TRBD2. This TCR came from a man in his sixties with acute or convalescent COVID-19. CDR3: CASSPTGTSHEQFF. As DNA, the CDR3 is TGTGCCAGCAGCCCAACCGGGACTAGTCATGAGCAGTTCTTC.